The 2 T cell receptor beta chains below come from one sample, sequenced in a study of blood T cells in healthy people across ages. A sample-barcoded 5' primer and a J-beta primer mix were used in a second PCR of about 7 to 12 cycles. TCRdb re-called the 5' RACE reads with MiXCR, one entry per CDR3 protein. The sample includes about 1.5 million distinct CDR3 sequences, roughly 43% of them seen just once. Sequenced sample: blood. Receptors originate from a woman between 18 and 29 years old in good health.

The chain carries TRBV20-1 and TRBJ1-2, with unresolved D. The CDR3 is made up of 11 amino acids. V was clipped by 4 bases and J by 4 bases, with 7 bases between them. Germline CDR1 reads DFQATT; CDR2 reads SNEGSKA (reference sequence). Written as DNA, the CDR3 is TGCAGTGCTATCTGGCTCTATGGCTACACCTTC. Translating it yields CSAIWLYGYTF.

This sequence joins TRBV13 and TRBJ2-2; the D gene is possibly TRBD2 (6 bases). V gave up 4 bases and J gave up 4 bases, with 13 bases separating them. This CDR3 spans 15 amino acids. The germline V gene has CDR1 PRHDT and CDR2 FYEKMQ (reference sequence). The CDR3 DNA reads TGTGCCAGCAGCTCAACGGACTACGCCACCGGGGAGCTGTTTTTT. This codes for CASSSTDYATGELFF.